Ten or more counts support the clone carrying this TCR beta chain. Its antigen remains unidentified. These data are taken from a study of T cells in Graves' hyperthyroidism and ophthalmopathy. Study-wide findings and caveats: Ophthalmopathy, as predicted by the model, came a median roughly 6.8 months after the prediction.

Between the trimmed V and J ends, which lost 0 bases and 4 bases, there was a span of 3 bases. This CDR3 contains 11 residues. CDR1 and CDR2 from the germline V gene are GTSNPN and SVGIG (reference sequence). Regions amplified from RNA transcripts were the TCR beta CDR3 regions. HTBI primers were used for first-round RT-PCR of the TCR CDR3. TCRdb redid the calling of the multiplex PCR reads with MiXCR, one entry per CDR3 protein. The table shows approximately 400,000 distinct CDR3 sequences, with about 14% occurring only once. The receptor was isolated from a woman aged 60 to 75 with Graves' hyperthyroidism. The chain joins TRBV30 to TRBJ1-2; D is ambiguous. The specimen sequenced was blood. The CDR3, as DNA: TGTGCCTGGAGTGTAAGCTATGGCTACACCTTC. Amino acid sequence: CAWSVSYGYTF.